What follows is one T cell receptor (beta chain) and its context. Its cognate antigen is unknown. PCR used 60 Vbeta primers and 13 Jbeta primers. Assay: immunoSEQ multiplex PCR; the TCRdb copy retains only in-frame clones and omits some. The sample holds about 140,000 clones. The entry originates in a study of cytomegalovirus exposure and HLA in healthy donors. Findings and caveats of the study: There was a cluster of highly shared sequence variants that was likely a sequencing artifact. In an earlier analysis, most TCR beta V segments were productive about 87% or about 30% of the time.

V lost 1 base to trimming and J lost 2 bases; unmatched junction nucleotides: 4. In germline, CDR1 is SGHTA, CDR2 FQGNSA. The CDR3 is made up of 15 amino acids. The TCR comes from a young woman in good health and CMV-seronegative. The chain has TRBV7-2 and TRBJ2-7; the match to TRBD2 covers 8 bases. The sequencing input was PBMCs. The CDR3 region has the DNA TGTGCCAGCAGCTTAGGCAGCGGGAGCCCCTACGAGCAGTACTTC. Its protein is CASSLGSGSPYEQYF.